The 5 T cell receptor beta chains below all came from one sample that was sequenced in a study of T cell changes during pregnancy in multiple sclerosis. The repertoire was sequenced with immunoSEQ multiplex PCR; TCRdb's copy has only in-frame clones and lacks some. The sample has fewer than 40,000 clones; about 88% are singletons. Sample: CD8+ T cells from peripheral blood mononuclear cells, taken in the second trimester of pregnancy. These receptors originate from a female donor with multiple sclerosis, enrolled in a pregnancy study.

V and J are TRBV2 and TRBJ2-3, with 9 nucleotides matching TRBD1. The CDR3 is 16 amino acids. J was trimmed by 0 bases and V by 5 bases; bases with no gene match: 6. Germline V gene data show CDR1 as SNHLY and CDR2 as FYNNEI. CDR3 in DNA: TGTGCCAGCAGTCGCACAGGGGGCTTGAGCACAGATACGCAGTATTTT. Its translation is CASSRTGGLSTDTQYF.

This clone has just one count. The chain employs TRBV4-1 and TRBJ2-1, with 12 bases matching TRBD2. The length of the CDR3 is 15 residues. CDR1 MGHRA and CDR2 YSYEKL come from the germline V gene. With 1 base clipped from V and 8 bases from J, the junction kept 3 bases outside the gene matches. The CDR3, as DNA: TGCGCCAGCAGCCAAGGGACTAGCGGGGTTTATGAGCAGTTCTTC. It codes for CASSQGTSGVYEQFF.

The V and J genes are TRBV2 and TRBJ1-4, with TRBD1 matching over 7 bases. CDR3 size: 16 residues. Germline-derived CDR1 and CDR2 are SNHLY and FYNNEI. Trimming removed 6 bases from V and 0 bases from J; junction bases left unmatched: 7. The CDR3 loop is CASSPGQEATNEKLFF. The CDR3 nucleotides are TGTGCCAGCAGCCCAGGACAGGAAGCAACTAATGAAAAACTGTTTTTT.

The J gene is TRBJ2-7, the V gene TRBV18, with D possibly matching TRBD1 (5 bases). Trimming removed 3 bases from V and 3 bases from J, with 9 bases in between. Germline loops: CDR1 KGHSH, CDR2 LQKENI. This CDR3 spans 13 amino acids. The CDR3 nucleotides are TGTGCCAGCTCACCTGAAGACAGCTACGAGCAGTACTTC. Translated, it gives CASSPEDSYEQYF. The full variable domain, in which reference TRBV18 and TRBJ2-7 provide the parts outside the CDR3, is NAGVMQNPRHLVRRRGQEARLRCSPMKGHSHVYWYRQLPEEGLKFMVYLQKENIIDESGMPKERFSAEFPKEGPSILRIQQVVRGDSAAYFCASSPEDSYEQYFGPGTRLTVT.

V gene TRBV5-6 combines with J gene TRBJ2-7; D is possibly TRBD2 (6 bases). CDR3 size: 14 residues. V was trimmed by 2 bases and J by 3 bases, leaving 12 bases between them. Germline CDR1 and CDR2: SGHDT and YYEEEE. The CDR3 reads CASSFGGSGYEQYF. Written as DNA, the CDR3 is TGTGCCAGCAGCTTTGGAGGGTCCGGCTACGAGCAGTACTTC.